A selection of T cell receptor beta chains follows, all from one sample in a study of blood T cell repertoires in COVID-19. Sequencing was performed with immunoSEQ multiplex PCR; in TCRdb, only in-frame clones are kept and a portion is missing. The sample yields 150,000 to 190,000 clones, about 85% seen once. Sequences were obtained from peripheral blood. These receptors were obtained from a woman between 65 and 79 years old with acute or convalescent COVID-19. Both conserved end residues are part of each CDR3. Fields, in order: D gene, V gene, clone size, J gene, CDR3 DNA, CDR3 protein. A D gene is named only where the DNA matches it firmly. Size tells how often a clone was seen (once, few, many) or the class of an expanded clone, and some rows leave it out.

>.|TRBV7-9|.|TRBJ1-2
TGTGCCAGCAGCTTAGTTGACAGGTTCGGCTATGGCTACACCTTC
CASSLVDRFGYGYTF
>TRBD2|TRBV28|.|TRBJ2-5
TGTGCCAGCAGTTCTAGCGGGGGAGAGACCCAGTACTTC
CASSSSGGETQYF
>.|TRBV3-1/TRBV3-2|.|TRBJ1-1
TGTGCCAGCAGCCAACTCACTGAAGCTTTCTTT
CASSQLTEAFF
>TRBD2|TRBV27|.|TRBJ2-1
TGTGCCAGCAGTTTATCGGGCGGGGGGACCCTTAGAAATGAGCAGTTCTTC
CASSLSGGGTLRNEQFF
>TRBD1|TRBV6-4|.|TRBJ1-6
TGTGCCAGCAGTAACCGGGACAGTTCATCCTATAATTCACCCCTCCACTTT
CASSNRDSSSYNSPLHF
>.|TRBV30|.|TRBJ1-1
TGTGCCTGGAGTACCCTAACAGGGTCGAACACTGAAGCTTTCTTT
CAWSTLTGSNTEAFF
>TRBD1|TRBV30|.|TRBJ2-2
TGTGCCTGGAGTATTGCTAGGACAGGGGTCGGGGAGCTGTTTTTT
CAWSIARTGVGELFF
>TRBD1|TRBV28|.|TRBJ1-5
TGTGCCAGCAGGGGAACGGGACAGCCCGGGCCCCAGCATTTT
CASRGTGQPGPQHF
>.|TRBV5-1|.|TRBJ1-2
TGCGCCAGCGGGGGGGTGGACTATGGCTACACCTTC
CASGGVDYGYTF
>.|TRBV15|few|TRBJ1-5
TGTGCCACCAGCAGCAATCGGCACAGGGACCAGCCCCAGCATTTT
CATSSNRHRDQPQHF
>TRBD1|TRBV2|.|TRBJ1-6
TGTGCCAGCAGGATCCGACAGGGGAGTAGAAATTCACCCCTCCACTTT
CASRIRQGSRNSPLHF
>TRBD2|TRBV5-1|.|TRBJ2-5
TGCGCCAGCAGCTTAACTAGCGGTTTCCAAGAGACCCAGTACTTC
CASSLTSGFQETQYF
>.|TRBV4-1|.|TRBJ1-2
TGCGCCAGCAGCCCGGCAGGCCCTTATGGCTACACCTTC
CASSPAGPYGYTF
>TRBD1|TRBV7-2|.|TRBJ1-1
TGTGCCAGCAGCTCCCGGACAGGGATAGAGGCTTTCTTT
CASSSRTGIEAFF
>TRBD1|TRBV28|.|TRBJ1-2
TGTGCCAGCAGTTTCATCCACGGGACAGAGTCTGGCTACACCTTC
CASSFIHGTESGYTF
>.|TRBV4-1|once|TRBJ2-1
TGCGCCAGCAGCCAAGCTCCTGGGGACTTCTGGGAGCAGTTCTTC
CASSQAPGDFWEQFF
>.|TRBV19|.|TRBJ2-3
TGTGCCAGTAGGTCTTTACAGGGACCAGGTACGCAGTATTTT
CASRSLQGPGTQYF
>.|TRBV30|.|TRBJ1-6
TGTGCCTGGAGTCCTCTAAGCTCCTATAATTCACCCCTCCACTTT
CAWSPLSSYNSPLHF
>TRBD1|TRBV5-5|once|TRBJ1-2
TGTGCCAGCACCCCCTCAGGTGAAGGGGGCATGATATATGGCTACACCTTC
CASTPSGEGGMIYGYTF
>.|TRBV11-2|.|TRBJ1-6
TGTGCCAGCAGCCCCTGGCAACCAGGGCTGAATTCACCCCTCCACTTT
CASSPWQPGLNSPLHF
>.|TRBV30|.|TRBJ2-1
TGTGCCTGGAGCCTCCTGGGGTGGGGGCGTTACAATGAGCAGTTCTTC
CAWSLLGWGRYNEQFF
>TRBD1|TRBV5-1|.|TRBJ1-4
TGCGCCAGCAGCCAGGGACAGGGAGATAATGAAAAACTGTTTTTT
CASSQGQGDNEKLFF
>TRBD1|TRBV4-3|.|TRBJ2-7
TGCGCCAGCAGCCAATTAATTGGACAGGCCTACGAGCAGTACTTC
CASSQLIGQAYEQYF
>.|TRBV15|once|TRBJ2-7
TGTGCCACCAGTATACAGGGAAACCACGAGCAGTACTTC
CATSIQGNHEQYF
>.|TRBV5-4|.|TRBJ1-2
TGTGCCAGCAGCTTGGCTGGACTAATCTATGGCTACACCTTC
CASSLAGLIYGYTF
>TRBD1|TRBV6-5|.|TRBJ1-5
TGTGCCAGCAGTTACGCGTTCAGGGGGAATCAGCCCCAGCATTTT
CASSYAFRGNQPQHF
>.|TRBV27|.|TRBJ2-2
TGTGCCAGCAGTTTAACGTGGGACTTAGGGCTGTTTTTT
CASSLTWDLGLFF
>TRBD2|TRBV10-2|.|TRBJ2-2
TGCGCCAGCAGTGAGGGACTAGCGGGGTCTGGGGAGCTGTTTTTT
CASSEGLAGSGELFF
>TRBD1|TRBV4-3|few|TRBJ1-2
TGCGCCAGCAGCCAAGATCAAAGGGGGCCTAACTATGGCTACACCTTC
CASSQDQRGPNYGYTF
>.|TRBV23-1|few|TRBJ1-1
TGCGCCAGCAGTCACCAGGCGGGTGGCAAGAACACTGAAGCTTTCTTT
CASSHQAGGKNTEAFF
>TRBD2|TRBV5-1|.|TRBJ2-3
TGCGCCAGCAGCTTCCTGGGACCCGAGGGGACTAGCGGGCGCACAGATACGCAGTATTTT
CASSFLGPEGTSGRTDTQYF
>TRBD1|TRBV19|.|TRBJ1-1
TGTGCCAGTATCAGGGGGCTTTTGGACACTGAAGCTTTCTTT
CASIRGLLDTEAFF
>.|TRBV7-3|once|TRBJ2-3
TGTGCCAGCAGCCCCGGGTATGCAGATACGCAGTATTTT
CASSPGYADTQYF
>TRBD1|TRBV7-8|.|TRBJ2-3
TGTGCCAGCAGCTCCCGGACAGGGGTGTTTGTCGATACGCAGTATTTT
CASSSRTGVFVDTQYF
>TRBD1|TRBV15|.|TRBJ2-4
TGTGCCACCAGCAGTACAGGGGTAGCCAAAAACATTCAGTACTTC
CATSSTGVAKNIQYF
>.|TRBV16|.|TRBJ2-5
TGTGCCAGCAGCCAAAACAGATTAGAGACCCAGTACTTC
CASSQNRLETQYF
>.|TRBV10-3|.|TRBJ1-4
TGTGCCATCAGTGAGGGAGAATCTAATGAAAAACTGTTTTTT
CAISEGESNEKLFF
>TRBD1|TRBV19|.|TRBJ1-3
TGTGCCAGTGGTTCGACAGGGGGCTCTGGAAACACCATATATTTT
CASGSTGGSGNTIYF
>TRBD1|TRBV27|.|TRBJ1-3
TGTGCCAGCAGTTCCGAACAGGGGCCCCCTGGAAACACCATATATTTT
CASSSEQGPPGNTIYF
>TRBD1|TRBV2|.|TRBJ1-5
TGTGCCAGCAGTAACCCGGACAGGGGGAGCAATCAGCCCCAGCATTTT
CASSNPDRGSNQPQHF
>TRBD2|TRBV15|.|TRBJ2-1
TGTGCCACCAGGGAAGAGCGGGGGGGCAGATACAATGAGCAGTTCTTC
CATREERGGRYNEQFF
>.|TRBV7-9|.|TRBJ2-2
TGTGCCAGCAGCTTAGAGCTAGATACCGGGGAGCTGTTTTTT
CASSLELDTGELFF
>.|TRBV6-5|.|TRBJ1-6
TGTGCCAGCAGTTACTCGACTCTCGCGAATTCACCCCTCCACTTT
CASSYSTLANSPLHF
>.|TRBV6-5|.|TRBJ1-4
TGTGCCAGCAGTCTCCCCGGGGACAACGAAAAACTGTTTTTT
CASSLPGDNEKLFF
>TRBD2|TRBV28|.|TRBJ2-1
TGTGCCAGCAGTAGGGGCGAAGCGGGGCCCTACAATGAGCAGTTCTTC
CASSRGEAGPYNEQFF
>.|TRBV7-2|.|TRBJ2-1
TGTGCCAGCAGCCTGGGTCGCGGGGTTTCCTACAATGAGCAGTTCTTC
CASSLGRGVSYNEQFF
>.|TRBV24-1|.|TRBJ1-2
TGTGCCACCAGAGGCGGCTCTAACTATGGCTACACCTTC
CATRGGSNYGYTF
>.|TRBV12-5|.|TRBJ1-2
TGTGCTAGTGGTTTGGGACAGGCTAACTATGGCTACACCTTC
CASGLGQANYGYTF
>.|TRBV30|.|TRBJ1-3
TGTGCCTGGAGTGCCCAGAGACAAGGGGGGGACACCATATATTTT
CAWSAQRQGGDTIYF
>.|TRBV4-1|.|TRBJ1-1
TGCGCCAGCAGCCCGCCGGACAGAATCACTGAAGCTTTCTTT
CASSPPDRITEAFF
>TRBD1|TRBV14|.|TRBJ1-1
TGTGCCAGCAGCCGACAGGGGGGGGGCACTGAAGCTTTCTTT
CASSRQGGGTEAFF
>.|TRBV20-1|once|TRBJ1-2
TGCAGCCCCGGGAACTATGGCTACACCTTC
CSPGNYGYTF
>TRBD2|TRBV11-3|.|TRBJ2-2
TGTGCCAGCAGCAATCGGGGGGTCGCCACCGGGGAGCTGTTTTTT
CASSNRGVATGELFF
>.|TRBV6-5|.|TRBJ1-2
TGTGCCAGCAGCCTCTCCGACACAAACTATGGCTACACCTTC
CASSLSDTNYGYTF
>.|TRBV3-1/TRBV3-2|.|TRBJ1-1
TGTGCCAGCAGCCAAGATGCGGTTACTGAAGCTTTCTTT
CASSQDAVTEAFF
>TRBD1|TRBV11-1|once|TRBJ2-5
TGTGCCAGCAGCTTCCAGGGACAGGGAGTGGGAGAGACCCAGTACTTC
CASSFQGQGVGETQYF
>TRBD1|TRBV18|.|TRBJ1-1
TGTGCCAGCTCACTCGGGTCGACAGGGGGACAGGGTGCAGCTTTCTTT
CASSLGSTGGQGAAFF